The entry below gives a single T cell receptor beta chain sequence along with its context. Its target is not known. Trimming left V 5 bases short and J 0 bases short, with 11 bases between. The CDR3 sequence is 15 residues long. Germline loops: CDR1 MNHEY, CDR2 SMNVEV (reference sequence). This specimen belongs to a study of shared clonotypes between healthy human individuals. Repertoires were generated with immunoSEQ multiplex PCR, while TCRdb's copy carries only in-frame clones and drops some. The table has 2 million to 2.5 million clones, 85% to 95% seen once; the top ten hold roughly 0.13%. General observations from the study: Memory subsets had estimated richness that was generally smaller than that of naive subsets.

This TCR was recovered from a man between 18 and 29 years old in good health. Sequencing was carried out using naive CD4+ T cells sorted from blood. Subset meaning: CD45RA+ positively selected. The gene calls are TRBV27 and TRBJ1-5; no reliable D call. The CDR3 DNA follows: TGTGCCAGCAGTCCAGGACGGTATAGCAATCAGCCCCAGCATTTT. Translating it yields CASSPGRYSNQPQHF.